This T cell receptor beta chain derives from a study of blood T cell repertoires in COVID-19. Study in general: The United States, Italy and Spain supplied acute and convalescent COVID-19 samples.

A remark on this clone: At the DNA level, this CDR3 is encoded by other sequences in the same sample as well.

The trim removed 3 bases at V and 4 bases at J, leaving 5 bases unmatched. The CDR3 runs to 15 residues. Germline CDR1 reads MDHEN; CDR2 reads SYDVKM. Cohorts were determined from participant-reported clinical history. Within 2 weeks before study entry, exposed participants met a COVID-19 case. Sequencing was performed with immunoSEQ multiplex PCR; in TCRdb, only in-frame clones are kept and a portion is missing. The table has a few hundred thousand clones, nearly 90% seen once. The V call is TRBV28, the J call TRBJ2-7, with 11 bases fitting TRBD1. The sequence came from a woman between 18 and 30 years old who had been exposed to COVID-19. Source material: PBMCs or T cells enriched from blood (not recorded which). The CDR3 loop reads CASSLSGTGGYEQYF. DNA for the CDR3: TGTGCCAGCAGTTTGTCCGGGACAGGGGGGTACGAGCAGTACTTC.